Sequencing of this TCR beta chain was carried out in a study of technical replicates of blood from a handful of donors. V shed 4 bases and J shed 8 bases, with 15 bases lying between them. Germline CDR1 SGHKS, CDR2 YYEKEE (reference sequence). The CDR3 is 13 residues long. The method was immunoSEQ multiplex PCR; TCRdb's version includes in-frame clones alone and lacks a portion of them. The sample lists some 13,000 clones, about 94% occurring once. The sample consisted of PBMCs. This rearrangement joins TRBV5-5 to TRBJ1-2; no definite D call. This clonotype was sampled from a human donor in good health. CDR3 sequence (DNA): TGTGCCAGCAGCCCCGGGGAAGATCGAGGCTACACCTTC. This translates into CASSPGEDRGYTF.